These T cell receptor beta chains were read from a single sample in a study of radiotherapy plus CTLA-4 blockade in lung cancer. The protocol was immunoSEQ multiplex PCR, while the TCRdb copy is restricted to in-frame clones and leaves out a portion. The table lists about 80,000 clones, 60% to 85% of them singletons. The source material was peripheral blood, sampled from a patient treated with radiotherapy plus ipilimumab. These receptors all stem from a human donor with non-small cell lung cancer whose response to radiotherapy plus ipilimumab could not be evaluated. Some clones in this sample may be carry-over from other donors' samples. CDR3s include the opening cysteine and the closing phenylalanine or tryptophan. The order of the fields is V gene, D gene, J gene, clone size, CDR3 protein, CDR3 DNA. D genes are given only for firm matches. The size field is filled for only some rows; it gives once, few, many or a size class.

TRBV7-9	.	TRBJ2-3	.	CASSLTGTDTQYF	TGTGCCAGCAGTCTTACGGGCACAGATACGCAGTATTTT
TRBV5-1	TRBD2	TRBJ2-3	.	CASSLAGATDTQYF	TGCGCCAGCAGCTTAGCGGGGGCCACAGATACGCAGTATTTT
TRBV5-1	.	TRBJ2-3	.	CASSLTNTQYF	TGCGCCAGCAGCTTGACAAATACGCAGTATTTT
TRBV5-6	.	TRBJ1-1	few	CASSFILTNTEAFF	TGTGCCAGCAGCTTTATCCTCACTAACACTGAAGCTTTCTTT
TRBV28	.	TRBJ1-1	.	CASKEQGGANTEAFF	TGTGCCAGCAAAGAACAGGGTGGGGCGAACACTGAAGCTTTCTTT
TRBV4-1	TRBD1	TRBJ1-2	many	CASSQEGTAGSYGYTF	TGCGCCAGCAGCCAGGAAGGGACAGCCGGTAGCTATGGCTACACCTTC
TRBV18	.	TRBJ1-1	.	CASSPPTGGDVGAFF	TGTGCCAGCTCACCACCGACCGGGGGTGATGTGGGAGCTTTCTTT
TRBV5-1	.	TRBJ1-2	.	CASSSPGLPDGYTF	TGCGCCAGCAGCTCCCCGGGATTACCAGATGGCTACACCTTC
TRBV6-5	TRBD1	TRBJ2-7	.	CASSSGQGASYEQYF	TGTGCCAGCAGTTCTGGACAGGGGGCCTCTTACGAGCAGTACTTC
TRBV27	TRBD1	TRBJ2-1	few	CASSFDGTGQLSYNEQFF	TGTGCCAGCAGTTTTGATGGGACGGGACAGCTCTCCTACAATGAGCAGTTCTTC
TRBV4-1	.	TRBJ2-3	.	CASSQAWWSESQYF	TGCGCCAGCAGCCAAGCCTGGTGGAGCGAATCGCAGTATTTT
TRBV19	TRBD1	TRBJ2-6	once	CASKDRGGSGANVLTF	TGTGCCAGTAAAGACAGGGGGGGTTCTGGGGCCAACGTCCTGACTTTC
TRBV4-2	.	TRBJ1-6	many	CASSPGDNSPLHF	TGTGCCAGCAGCCCAGGGGATAATTCACCCCTCCACTTT
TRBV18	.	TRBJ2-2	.	CASSPQPWNTGELFF	TGTGCCAGCTCACCACAGCCCTGGAACACCGGGGAGCTGTTTTTT
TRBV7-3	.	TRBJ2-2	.	CASSLPGGSGELFF	TGTGCCAGCAGCTTGCCAGGGGGGTCCGGGGAGCTGTTTTTT
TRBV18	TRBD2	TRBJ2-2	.	CASWSGGATGELFF	TGTGCCAGCTGGAGCGGGGGGGCCACCGGGGAGCTGTTTTTT
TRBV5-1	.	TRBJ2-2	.	CASSSRWGENTGELFF	TGCGCCAGCAGCTCCCGGTGGGGCGAGAACACCGGGGAGCTGTTTTTT
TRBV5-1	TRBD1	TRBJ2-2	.	CASSFLARQGRTGELFF	TGCGCCAGCAGCTTCCTCGCGAGACAGGGAAGGACCGGGGAGCTGTTTTTT
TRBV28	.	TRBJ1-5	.	CASSYMRGNQPQHF	TGTGCCAGCAGTTACATGAGGGGCAATCAGCCCCAGCATTTT
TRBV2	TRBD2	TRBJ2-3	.	CASSEPGLAVSTDTQYF	TGTGCCAGCAGTGAACCGGGACTAGCGGTGAGCACAGATACGCAGTATTTT
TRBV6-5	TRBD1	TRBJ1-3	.	CASSYGTGVGNTIYF	TGTGCCAGCAGTTACGGGACAGGGGTCGGAAACACCATATATTTT
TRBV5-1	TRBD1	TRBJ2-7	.	CASSSRPTGTGLNYEQYF	TGCGCCAGCAGCAGCAGGCCCACTGGGACAGGGTTGAACTACGAGCAGTACTTC
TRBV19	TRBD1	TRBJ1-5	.	CASSAPGTVSNQPQHF	TGTGCCAGTAGTGCCCCCGGGACAGTTAGCAATCAGCCCCAGCATTTT
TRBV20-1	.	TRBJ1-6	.	CSASGPILHF	TGCAGTGCTAGTGGGCCGATTCTCCACTTT
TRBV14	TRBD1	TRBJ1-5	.	CASAATGDRQHF	TGTGCCAGCGCAGCAACAGGGGATCGCCAGCATTTT
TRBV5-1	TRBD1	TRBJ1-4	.	CASSPLTGGGYEKLFF	TGCGCCAGCAGCCCATTGACAGGGGGCGGGTATGAAAAACTGTTTTTT
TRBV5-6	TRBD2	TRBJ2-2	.	CASSWGLAGLPNTGELFF	TGTGCCAGCAGCTGGGGACTAGCGGGCCTCCCGAACACCGGGGAGCTGTTTTTT
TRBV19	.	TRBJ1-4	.	CASSIIQGGSEKLFF	TGTGCCAGTAGTATCATCCAGGGTGGATCTGAAAAACTGTTTTTT
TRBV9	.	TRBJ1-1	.	CASRKRGPEAFF	TGTGCCAGCAGGAAGCGCGGCCCCGAAGCTTTCTTT
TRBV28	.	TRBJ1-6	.	CASSPGGGSPLHF	TGTGCCAGCAGTCCCGGCGGGGGTTCACCCCTCCACTTT
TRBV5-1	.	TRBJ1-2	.	CASSDGQNYGYTF	TGCGCCAGCAGCGACGGACAGAACTATGGCTACACCTTC
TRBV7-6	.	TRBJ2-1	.	CASSPAWGSVNEQFF	TGTGCCAGCAGCCCAGCGTGGGGTAGCGTTAATGAGCAGTTCTTC
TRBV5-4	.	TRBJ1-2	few	CASSLAFGGYGYTF	TGTGCCAGCAGCTTGGCCTTCGGGGGCTATGGCTACACCTTC
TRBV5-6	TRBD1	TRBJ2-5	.	CASSYRGQVVETQYF	TGTGCCAGCAGCTACAGGGGGCAGGTTGTAGAGACCCAGTACTTC
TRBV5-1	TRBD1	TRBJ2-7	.	CASSSNRDRLYEQYF	TGCGCCAGCAGCTCAAACCGGGACAGACTCTACGAGCAGTACTTC
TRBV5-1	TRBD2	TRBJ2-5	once	CASSLGTSGVETQYF	TGCGCCAGCAGCTTGGGGACTAGCGGGGTTGAGACCCAGTACTTC
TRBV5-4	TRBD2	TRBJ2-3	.	CASSPSGATDTQYF	TGTGCCAGCAGCCCTAGCGGGGCTACAGATACGCAGTATTTT
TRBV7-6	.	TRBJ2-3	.	CASSSVTNTDTQYF	TGTGCCAGCAGCTCAGTAACCAACACAGATACGCAGTATTTT
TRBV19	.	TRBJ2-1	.	CASRGRAYNEQFF	TGTGCCAGTAGGGGCAGGGCCTACAATGAGCAGTTCTTC
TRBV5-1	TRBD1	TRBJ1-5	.	CASSPRDRGYQPQHF	TGCGCCAGCAGCCCCCGCGACAGGGGTTATCAGCCCCAGCATTTT
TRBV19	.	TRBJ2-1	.	CATSEGGYNEQFF	TGTGCCACCTCCGAAGGGGGTTACAATGAGCAGTTCTTC
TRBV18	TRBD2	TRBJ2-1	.	CASSPIGGGANNEQFF	TGTGCCAGCTCACCGATCGGCGGGGGGGCGAACAATGAGCAGTTCTTC
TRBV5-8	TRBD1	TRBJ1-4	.	CASSKGQGYEKLFF	TGTGCCAGCAGCAAGGGACAGGGGTATGAAAAACTGTTTTTT
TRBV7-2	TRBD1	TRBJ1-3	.	CASSFLPRTGGGNTIYF	TGTGCCAGCAGCTTTCTCCCCAGGACAGGGGGAGGAAACACCATATATTTT
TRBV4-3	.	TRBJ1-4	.	CASSQDGASGGAGEKLFF	TGCGCCAGCAGCCAAGATGGGGCGAGTGGAGGGGCCGGGGAAAAACTGTTTTTT
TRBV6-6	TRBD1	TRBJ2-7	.	CASSYWDRAEQYF	TGTGCCAGCAGTTACTGGGACAGGGCCGAGCAGTACTTC
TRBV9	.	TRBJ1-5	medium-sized	CASSVQGGGQPQHF	TGTGCCAGCAGCGTACAGGGCGGGGGACAGCCCCAGCATTTT
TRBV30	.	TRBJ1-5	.	CAWSVSIYQPQHF	TGTGCCTGGAGTGTATCTATTTATCAGCCCCAGCATTTT
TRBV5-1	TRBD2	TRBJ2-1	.	CASSFAAGDNEQFF	TGCGCCAGCAGCTTCGCCGCGGGGGACAATGAGCAGTTCTTC
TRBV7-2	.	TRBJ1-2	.	CASSLSNSNYGYTF	TGTGCCAGCAGCTTATCTAACTCTAACTATGGCTACACCTTC
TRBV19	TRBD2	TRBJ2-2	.	CASTGAGGRRTGELFF	TGTGCCAGTACGGGGGCGGGGGGGCGGCGCACCGGGGAGCTGTTTTTT
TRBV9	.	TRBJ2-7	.	CASSVGGARLEQYF	TGTGCCAGCAGCGTAGGTGGGGCAAGGCTCGAGCAGTACTTC
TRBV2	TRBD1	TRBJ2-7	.	CASSHRQGAPHEQYF	TGTGCCAGCAGTCATAGACAGGGGGCGCCCCACGAGCAGTACTTC
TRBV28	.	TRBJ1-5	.	CASSYPGRFDQPQHF	TGTGCCAGCAGTTACCCCGGGAGGTTTGATCAGCCCCAGCATTTT
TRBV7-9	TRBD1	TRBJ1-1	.	CASSLGQVYPNTEAFF	TGTGCCAGCAGCCTGGGACAGGTATACCCCAACACTGAAGCTTTCTTT
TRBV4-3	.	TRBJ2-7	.	CASSQDLNSYEQYF	TGCGCCAGCAGCCAAGACCTTAACTCCTACGAGCAGTACTTC
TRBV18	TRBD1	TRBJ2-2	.	CASSPDRSNTGELFF	TGTGCCAGCTCGCCGGACAGGTCGAACACCGGGGAGCTGTTTTTT
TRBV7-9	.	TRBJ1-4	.	CASGARATNEKLFF	TGTGCCAGCGGAGCAAGAGCAACTAATGAAAAACTGTTTTTT
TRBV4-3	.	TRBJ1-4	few	CASSPNGRAGEKLFF	TGCGCCAGCAGCCCTAATGGTCGCGCGGGGGAAAAACTGTTTTTT